This T cell receptor (beta chain) was recovered during a study of blood T cell repertoires in COVID-19. The CDR3 has 17 residues. Sequenced by immunoSEQ multiplex PCR; TCRdb stores in-frame clones only, minus some. There are about 370,000 clones in the sample; over 75% occur only once, and 1% lies in the top ten. The sequence came from a man aged 18 to 29 who had recovered from COVID-19. The chain has TRBV21-1 and TRBJ2-5; the D segment call TRBD1 is taken from the table without a DNA check. TRBV21-1 is an annotated pseudogene. Sequences were obtained from PBMCs or T cells enriched from blood (not recorded which). The CDR3 reads CASSKLSEDRGKETQYF. CDR3 in DNA: TGTGCCAGCAGCAAATTATCGGAAGACAGGGGCAAAGAGACCCAGTACTTC.